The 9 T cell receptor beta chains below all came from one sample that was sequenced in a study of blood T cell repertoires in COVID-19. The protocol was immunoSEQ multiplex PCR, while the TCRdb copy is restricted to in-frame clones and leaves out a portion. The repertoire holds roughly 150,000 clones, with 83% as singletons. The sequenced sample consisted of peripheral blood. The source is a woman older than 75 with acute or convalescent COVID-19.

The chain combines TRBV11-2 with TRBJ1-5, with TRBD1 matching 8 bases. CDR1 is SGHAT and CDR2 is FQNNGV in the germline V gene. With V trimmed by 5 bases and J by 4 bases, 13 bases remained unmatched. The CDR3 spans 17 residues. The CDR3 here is CASSPVGQGLRNQPQHF. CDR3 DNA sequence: TGTGCCAGCAGCCCCGTCGGACAGGGATTGCGAAATCAGCCCCAGCATTTT.

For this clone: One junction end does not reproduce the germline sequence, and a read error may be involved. The CDR3 is CARSLAGAGGLETQYF. For the CDR3, the DNA is TGCGCCCGCAGCTTGGCCGGCGCGGGGGGGCTTGAGACCCAGTACTTC. The rearrangement links TRBV5-1 to TRBJ2-5; 9 nucleotides match TRBD2. This CDR3 has 16 residues. Per the germline V gene, CDR1 is SGHRS and CDR2 is YFSETQ.

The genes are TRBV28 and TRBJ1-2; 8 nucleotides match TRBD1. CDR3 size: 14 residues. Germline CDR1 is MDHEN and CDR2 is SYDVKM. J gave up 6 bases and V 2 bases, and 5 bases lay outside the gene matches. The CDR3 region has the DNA TGTGCCAGCAGTTTACAGACAGGGGTTAATGGCTACACCTTC. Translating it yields CASSLQTGVNGYTF.

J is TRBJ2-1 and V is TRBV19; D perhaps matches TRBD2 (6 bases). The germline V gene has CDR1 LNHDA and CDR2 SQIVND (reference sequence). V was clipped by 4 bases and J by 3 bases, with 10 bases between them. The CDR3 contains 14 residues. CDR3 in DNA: TGTGCCAGTAGTAGACGGGGGAGCTACAATGAGCAGTTCTTC. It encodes CASSRRGSYNEQFF.

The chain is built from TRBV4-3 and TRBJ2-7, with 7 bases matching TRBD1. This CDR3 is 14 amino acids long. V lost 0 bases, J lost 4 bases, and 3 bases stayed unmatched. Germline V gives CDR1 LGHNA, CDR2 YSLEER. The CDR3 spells CASSQDRGKYEQYF. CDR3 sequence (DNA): TGCGCCAGCAGCCAAGACAGGGGGAAATACGAGCAGTACTTC.

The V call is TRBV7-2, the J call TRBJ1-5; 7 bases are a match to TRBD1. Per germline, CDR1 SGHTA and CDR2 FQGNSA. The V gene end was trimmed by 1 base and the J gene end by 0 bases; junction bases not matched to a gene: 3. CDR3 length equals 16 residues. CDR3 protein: CASSLVQGNSNQPQHF. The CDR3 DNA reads TGTGCCAGCAGCTTAGTACAGGGGAATAGCAATCAGCCCCAGCATTTT.

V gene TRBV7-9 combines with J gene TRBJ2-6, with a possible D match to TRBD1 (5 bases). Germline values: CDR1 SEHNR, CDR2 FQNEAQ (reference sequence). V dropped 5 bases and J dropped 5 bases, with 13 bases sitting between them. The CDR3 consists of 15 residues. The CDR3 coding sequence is TGTGCCAGCAGCGACACAGGTCACTGGGCCAACGTCCTGACTTTC. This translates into CASSDTGHWANVLTF.

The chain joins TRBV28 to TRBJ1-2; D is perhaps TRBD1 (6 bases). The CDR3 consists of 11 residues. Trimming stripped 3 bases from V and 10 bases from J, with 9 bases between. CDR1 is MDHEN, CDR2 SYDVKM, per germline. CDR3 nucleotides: TGTGCCAGCAGTTTTAGGGGGTTCTACACCTTC. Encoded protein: CASSFRGFYTF.

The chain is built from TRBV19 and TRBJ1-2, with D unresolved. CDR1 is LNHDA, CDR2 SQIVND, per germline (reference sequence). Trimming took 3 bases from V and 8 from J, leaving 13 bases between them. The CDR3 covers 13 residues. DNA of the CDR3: TGTGCCAGTAGTATCTCGGACTTCCAAGGCTACACCTTC. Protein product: CASSISDFQGYTF.